The clone carrying this T cell receptor (beta chain) was seen repeatedly, ten times or more. Its antigen is unidentified. The CDR3 covers 15 residues. In germline, CDR1 is SGHRS, CDR2 YFSETQ. V was trimmed by 2 bases and J by 0 bases, leaving 9 bases between them. This specimen belongs to a study of T cells in Graves' hyperthyroidism and ophthalmopathy. Whole-study findings and limits: The blood repertoire included most of the expanded thyroid clonotypes above 0.001.

PBMCs were collected from a roughly 10 ml volume of fresh peripheral blood. Amplified TCR beta CDR3 regions derived from RNA transcripts. Researchers ran a first-round RT-PCR on the TCR CDR3 using the HTBI primer set. Via MiXCR, TCRdb re-called the multiplex PCR reads, giving one row per CDR3 protein. The sample has approximately 400,000 distinct CDR3 sequences, 15% to 19% seen once; the top ten hold around 7.7%. The sequencing input was blood. The chain employs TRBV5-1 and TRBJ2-1; D remains ambiguous. The TCR sequence derives from a young woman with Graves' hyperthyroidism. The CDR3 DNA follows: TGCGCCAGCAGCTTATACGCGAGCTCCTACAATGAGCAGTTCTTC. Residues: CASSLYASSYNEQFF.